The T cell receptor (beta chain) under discussion was sequenced for a study of CD8 T cells in Susac syndrome. Background on the study: Treatment at blood withdrawal was none, corticosteroids, or intravenous immunoglobulin alone in Susac syndrome patients. Study-level findings and limits: Total CD8+ and CD8+ TEMRA repertoires contained sixteen and five Susac-specific public clones, respectively.

From blood CD8+ and CD4+ T cells, TCR beta sequences were generated. RNA, at roughly 0.45 to 1 ug, was reverse transcribed with random hexamers. Across 54 Vbeta and 13 Jbeta, immunoSEQ multiplex PCR amplified TCR beta CDR3. TCRdb re-analysed the immunoSEQ multiplex PCR reads in MiXCR, keeping a single row per CDR3 protein. Among about 85,000 distinct CDR3 sequences, about 95% were seen once, and the ten largest hold approximately 0.47%. The V end lost 4 bases, the J end lost 14 bases, and 14 bases lay between the germline ends. CDR1 and CDR2 from the germline V gene are LGHDT and YNNKEL (reference sequence). The CDR3 is 12 residues long. As for this clonotype: Its antigen is undetermined.

This sequence was found in a human donor with Susac syndrome. The chain employs TRBV3-1 and TRBJ2-2; D uncertain. Sequencing was done on a sample of CD8+ T cells from PBMCs. The CDR3 bases are TGTGCCAGCAGCCCAGACTCCCTCGTCCTGTTTTTT. Amino acids: CASSPDSLVLFF. The complete variable domain, with remaining parts taken from reference TRBV3-1 and TRBJ2-2, reads DTAVSQTPKYLVTQMGNDKSIKCEQNLGHDTMYWYKQDSKKFLKIMFSYNNKELIINETVPNRFSPKSPDKAHLNLHINSLELGDSAVYFCASSPDSLVLFFGEGSRLTVL.